This TCR beta chain was obtained from a study of T cells in Graves' hyperthyroidism and ophthalmopathy. Amplification yielded TCR beta CDR3 regions, with RNA transcripts as the source. RT-PCR in the first round (using the HTBI primer set) targeted the TCR CDR3. TCRdb recomputed calls from the multiplex PCR reads with MiXCR, one row per CDR3 protein. The sample carries more than 550,000 distinct CDR3 sequences, 15% to 20% recorded once. This clonotype was detected a few times. The antigen remains undetermined. Study observations and caveats: A model using 13 V-J features told ophthalmopathy apart from stable hyperthyroidism.

Material for sequencing was blood. This TCR derives from a man between 50 and 59 years old with Graves' hyperthyroidism.

This CDR3 is CASSFGRPNTGELFF. Written as DNA, the CDR3 is TGTGCCAGCAGCTTCGGCAGGCCGAACACCGGGGAGCTGTTTTTT. This chain uses TRBV7-2 with TRBJ2-2, with D hard to call. The CDR3 sequence is 15 residues long. V lost 3 bases and J 0 bases, leaving 8 bases between the germline ends. Germline CDR1 reads SGHTA; CDR2 reads FQGNSA.